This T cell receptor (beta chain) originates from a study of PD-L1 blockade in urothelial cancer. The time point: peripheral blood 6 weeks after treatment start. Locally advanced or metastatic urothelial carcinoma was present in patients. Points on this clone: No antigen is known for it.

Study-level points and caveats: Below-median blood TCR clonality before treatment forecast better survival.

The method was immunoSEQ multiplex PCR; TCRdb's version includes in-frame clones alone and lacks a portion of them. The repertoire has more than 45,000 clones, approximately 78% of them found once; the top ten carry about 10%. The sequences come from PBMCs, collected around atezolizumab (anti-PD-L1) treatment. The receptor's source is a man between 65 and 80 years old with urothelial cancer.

The CDR3 here is CASGRDRAGGELFF. CDR3 in DNA: TGTGCCAGCGGAAGGGACAGGGCAGGCGGGGAGCTGTTTTTT. This chain connects TRBV11-3 to TRBJ2-2, with 9 bases matching TRBD1. The germline V gene has CDR1 SGHNT and CDR2 YENEEA. The CDR3 is 14 amino acids. The ends lost 8 bases at V and 7 bases at J; junction bases unmatched: 8.